This note documents a single T cell receptor (beta chain) sequence. V lost 3 bases and J 7 bases, leaving 13 bases between the germline ends. The CDR3 length is 12 residues. Germline V gene lookup returns CDR1 GTSNPN and CDR2 SVGIG (reference sequence). This entry belongs to a study of blood T cell repertoires in COVID-19. About the research overall: In each case, the material was cDNA or gDNA derived from T cells, B-cell-depleted T cells, or PBMCs.

Original analysis: Estimated nucleated cell counts came from reference gene primer amplification. Clones were sequenced by immunoSEQ multiplex PCR, and TCRdb holds only the in-frame ones, with some missing. From that table come the V and J calls and clone size; the DNA was used to work out D and trimming. The sample consists of about 320,000 clones, under 95% of them appearing once. This TCR was sampled from a man aged 60-69 years who had recovered from COVID-19. Input material: PBMCs or T cells enriched from blood (not recorded which). The gene calls are TRBV30 and TRBJ2-7, with TRBD1 as a possible D gene (5 bases). In DNA, the CDR3 is TGTGCCTGGAGCGAAGGGGTAGGGGAGCAGTACTTC. Translated, it gives CAWSEGVGEQYF. The variable domain in full, with the rest retrieved from reference TRBV30 and TRBJ2-7, is SQTIHQWPATLVQPVGSPLSLECTVEGTSNPNLYWYRQAAGRGLQLLFYSVGIGQISSEVPQNLSASRPQDRQFILSSKKLLLSDSGFYLCAWSEGVGEQYFGPGTRLTVT.